One sample yielded the 10 T cell receptor beta chains listed below, sequenced in a study of response to subunit inactivated influenza vaccine. Each CDR3 protein gets one entry after TCRdb re-called the RT-PCR reads with MiXCR. Of 650,000 to 800,000 distinct CDR3 sequences in the sample, roughly 13% were seen once. The specimen comprised PBMCs from blood, sampled 14 to 15 days before vaccination. The source is a man aged 50 or older who received an inactivated influenza vaccine.

The rearrangement joins TRBV30 to TRBJ2-3; a weak D match, TRBD1 (5 bases). V was pared by 0 bases and J by 2 bases, with 12 bases between. Germline values: CDR1 GTSNPN, CDR2 SVGIG (reference sequence). This CDR3 region has 15 residues. The CDR3 reads CAWSVGQTPTDTQYF. CDR3 in DNA: TGTGCCTGGAGTGTGGGGCAGACCCCCACAGATACGCAGTATTTT.

The V call is TRBV5-1, the J call TRBJ1-6; no reliable D call. The V gene lost 0 bases and the J gene lost 7 bases, with 8 bases spanning the gap. Germline CDR1 reads SGHRS; CDR2 reads YFSETQ. The CDR3 has 14 residues. This chain's CDR3 is CASSLAQQNSPLHF. The CDR3 bases are TGCGCCAGCAGCTTGGCTCAGCAAAATTCACCCCTCCACTTT.

This clonotype was observed a handful of times. The gene calls are TRBV5-1 and TRBJ2-3; 11 bases align to TRBD1. Unmatched junction bases numbered 5, after V lost 3 bases and J lost 2 bases. Per the germline V gene, CDR1 is SGHRS and CDR2 is YFSETQ. CDR3 size: 16 residues. The CDR3 protein is CASSWTGGGVTDTQYF. CDR3 sequence (DNA): TGCGCCAGCAGCTGGACAGGGGGCGGTGTCACAGATACGCAGTATTTT.

The V and J genes are TRBV27 and TRBJ2-1, with D perhaps matching TRBD2 (5 bases). The CDR3 runs 14 residues. V shed 5 bases and J shed 2 bases, with 10 bases lying between them. CDR1 and CDR2 from the germline V gene are MNHEY and SMNVEV (reference sequence). The CDR3 bases are TGTGCCAGCAGTCTTAGCGATCCCTACAATGAGCAGTTCTTC. This gives the protein CASSLSDPYNEQFF.

This clonotype was counted between two and nine times. CDR3 residues: CASSLDLHHYGYTF. For the CDR3, the DNA is TGTGCCAGCAGCTTAGACTTACACCACTATGGCTACACCTTC. This chain links TRBV7-9 with TRBJ1-2; D not certain. This CDR3 spans 14 amino acids. V lost 1 base and J lost 3, with 9 bases in between. Germline CDR1 is SEHNR and CDR2 is FQNEAQ (reference sequence).

This clonotype was observed at least ten times. This rearrangement joins TRBV29-1 to TRBJ2-1, with 8 bases matching TRBD1. The CDR3 extends over 12 amino acids. Losses at the gene ends were 8 bases for V and 8 bases for J; bases not matched to a gene: 8. Germline V gene data show CDR1 as SQVTM and CDR2 as ANQGSEA. CDR3 nucleotide sequence: TGCAGCCACTGGACAGGGCTCCATGAGCAGTTCTTC. It is translated as CSHWTGLHEQFF.

This chain connects TRBV5-1 to TRBJ1-6; the D is unclear. The CDR3 runs 12 residues. V was shortened by 0 bases and J by 12 bases, with 7 bases between the two germline ends. The V gene's germline CDR1 is SGHRS and CDR2 YFSETQ. In DNA form, the CDR3 reads TGCGCCAGCAGCTTGGTGGACCGACCCCTCCACTTT. This translates into CASSLVDRPLHF. Full variable domain (outside the CDR3, taken from reference TRBV5-1 and TRBJ1-6): KAGVTQTPRYLIKTRGQQVTLSCSPISGHRSVSWYQQTPGQGLQFLFEYFSETQRNKGNFPGRFSGRQFSNSRSEMNVSTLELGDSALYLCASSLVDRPLHFGNGTRLTVT.

This clonotype was seen only a few times. V usage is TRBV7-9 and J usage is TRBJ1-3; D is uncertain. CDR1 is SEHNR, CDR2 FQNEAQ, per germline (reference sequence). This CDR3 is 15 amino acids long. The ends were cut back, 5 bases at V and 0 bases at J, with 11 bases in the middle. CDR3 bases: TGTGCCAGCAGCCCTGGAGGGAGCTCTGGAAACACCATATATTTT. Amino acids: CASSPGGSSGNTIYF.

This clonotype was recorded a few times. The chain uses TRBV5-8 and TRBJ1-5; 8 nucleotides match TRBD1. The J segment lost 3 bases and the V segment lost 2 bases, leaving 10 bases of the junction unmatched. CDR3 length: 17 amino acids. Germline V CDR1 and CDR2: SGHTS, YDEGEE. This CDR3 reads CASSFGGRTGYNQPQHF. The CDR3 DNA reads as TGTGCCAGCAGCTTTGGGGGCCGGACAGGGTACAATCAGCCCCAGCATTTT.

The chain couples TRBV6-2 or TRBV6-3 to TRBJ1-1, with D possibly matching TRBD1 (5 bases). CDR1 and CDR2 from the germline V gene are MNHEY and SVGEGT. V lost 3 bases, J lost 0 bases, and 20 bases lay in between. The CDR3 consists of 18 residues. The DNA of the CDR3 is TGTGCCAGCAGTTATTTGATCGGGACGGGACTTATGAACACTGAAGCTTTCTTT. It translates to CASSYLIGTGLMNTEAFF.